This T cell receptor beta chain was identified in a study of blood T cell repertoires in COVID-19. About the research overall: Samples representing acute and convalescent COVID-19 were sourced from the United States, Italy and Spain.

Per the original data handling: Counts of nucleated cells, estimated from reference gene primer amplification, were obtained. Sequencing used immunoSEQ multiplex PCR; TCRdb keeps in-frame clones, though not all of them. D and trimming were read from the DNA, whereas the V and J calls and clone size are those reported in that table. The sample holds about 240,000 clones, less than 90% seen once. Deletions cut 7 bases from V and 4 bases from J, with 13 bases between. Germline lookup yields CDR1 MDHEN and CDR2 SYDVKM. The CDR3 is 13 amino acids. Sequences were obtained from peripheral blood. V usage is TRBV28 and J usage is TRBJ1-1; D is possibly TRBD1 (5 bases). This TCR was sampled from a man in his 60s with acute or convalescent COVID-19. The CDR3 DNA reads TGTGCCAGCAACTTTGGGGGGTTCACTGAAGCTTTCTTT. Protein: CASNFGGFTEAFF.